This TCR beta chain derives from a study of cytomegalovirus exposure and HLA in healthy donors. Study as a whole: Among the 398 donors who were genotyped, about 84% fell in the genetic ancestry cluster that is associated with self-reported Caucasian donors.

The PCR was carried out with 60 Vbeta primers and 13 Jbeta primers. Generated by immunoSEQ multiplex PCR, the TCRdb table keeps only in-frame clones and is missing some. There are about 100,000 clones in the sample; less than 80% occur only once, and about 8% lies in the top ten. Comment on this clone: The antigen remains undetermined. The junction departs from germline at one end; a sequencing error may be responsible.

The study's findings and limits: Cytomegalovirus association was listed for about 160 TCR beta chains. Data from an earlier analysis indicated that most TCR beta V segments were productive either about 87% or about 30% of the time.

This CDR3 has 13 amino acids. The germline V gene encodes CDR1 MNHNS and CDR2 SASEGT. This receptor was obtained from a man in his thirties or forties in good health and CMV-seronegative. Specimen: PBMCs. The chain recombines TRBV6-1 with TRBJ2-2; possibly TRBD1 for D (6 bases). DNA for the CDR3: TGTGCCAGCCGGGGCAGGGACACCGGGGAGCCGTTTTTT. Its protein product is CASRGRDTGEPFF.